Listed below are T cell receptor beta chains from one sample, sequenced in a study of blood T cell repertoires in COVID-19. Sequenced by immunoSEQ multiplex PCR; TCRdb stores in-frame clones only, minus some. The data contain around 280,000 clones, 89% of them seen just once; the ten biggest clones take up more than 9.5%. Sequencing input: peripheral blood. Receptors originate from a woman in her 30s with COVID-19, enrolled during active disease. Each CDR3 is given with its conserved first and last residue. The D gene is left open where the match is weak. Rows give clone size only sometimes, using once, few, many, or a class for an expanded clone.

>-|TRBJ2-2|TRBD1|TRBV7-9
CASSPTPGTGRVGELFF
TGTGCCAGCAGCCCAACCCCCGGGACAGGGAGGGTCGGGGAGCTGTTTTTT
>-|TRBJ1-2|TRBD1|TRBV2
CASREDRGLYGYTF
TGTGCCAGCAGGGAGGACAGGGGGCTATATGGCTACACCTTC
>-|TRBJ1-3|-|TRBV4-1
CASSPLHGGLGSGNTIYF
TGCGCCAGCAGCCCCCTTCACGGGGGATTGGGCTCTGGAAACACCATATATTTT
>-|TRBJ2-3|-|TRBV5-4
CASSSSTESTDTQYF
TGTGCCAGCAGCTCCTCGACGGAGAGCACAGATACGCAGTATTTT
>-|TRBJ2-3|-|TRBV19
CASGVWVRDTQYF
TGTGCCAGCGGGGTGTGGGTAAGGGATACGCAGTATTTT
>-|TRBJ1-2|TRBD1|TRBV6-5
CASSWGQDNYGYTF
TGTGCCAGCAGTTGGGGACAGGACAACTATGGCTACACCTTC
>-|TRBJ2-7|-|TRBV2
CATGEPYEQYF
TGTGCCACGGGGGAGCCCTACGAGCAGTACTTC
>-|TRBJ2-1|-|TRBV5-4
CASSAPRSEQFF
TGTGCCAGCAGCGCCCCCCGCAGTGAGCAGTTCTTC
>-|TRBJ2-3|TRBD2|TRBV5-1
CASSLDAGGTDTQYF
TGCGCCAGCAGCTTGGACGCGGGGGGCACAGATACGCAGTATTTT
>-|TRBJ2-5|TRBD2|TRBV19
CASRSGGGDTQYF
TGTGCCAGTAGAAGCGGGGGGGGAGATACCCAGTACTTC
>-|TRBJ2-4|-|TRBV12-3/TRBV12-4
CAKSSRGVDIQYF
TGTGCCAAAAGCAGCAGGGGAGTGGACATTCAGTACTTC
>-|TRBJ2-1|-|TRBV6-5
CASTIPRGAGEQFF
TGTGCCAGCACCATCCCCAGGGGGGCCGGTGAGCAGTTCTTC
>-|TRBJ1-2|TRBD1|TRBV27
CASRPLTGKDGYTF
TGTGCCAGCAGACCCTTGACAGGGAAGGATGGCTACACCTTC
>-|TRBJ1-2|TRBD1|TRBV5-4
CASRTPGQQANYGYTF
TGTGCCAGCAGAACCCCGGGACAGCAAGCTAACTATGGCTACACCTTC
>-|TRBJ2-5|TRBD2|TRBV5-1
CASSLRTSGGLQETQYF
TGCGCCAGCAGCTTGAGGACTAGCGGGGGGTTACAAGAGACCCAGTACTTC
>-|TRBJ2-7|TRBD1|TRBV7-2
CASSPYRGKAYEQYF
TGTGCCAGCAGCCCATACAGGGGGAAGGCCTACGAGCAGTACTTC
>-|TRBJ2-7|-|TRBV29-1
CSVGAPNSYEQYF
TGCAGCGTTGGCGCCCCCAACTCCTACGAGCAGTACTTC
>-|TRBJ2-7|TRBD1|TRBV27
CASSLFATGGGEQYF
TGTGCCAGCAGTTTATTCGCGACAGGGGGGGGCGAGCAGTACTTC
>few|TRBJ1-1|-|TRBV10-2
CASSTGGGGTEAFF
TGCGCCAGCAGCACGGGGGGAGGGGGCACTGAAGCTTTCTTT
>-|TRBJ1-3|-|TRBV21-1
CASSKKDDQGLRGNTIYF
TGTGCCAGCAGCAAAAAAGACGATCAGGGGTTGCGAGGAAACACCATATATTTT
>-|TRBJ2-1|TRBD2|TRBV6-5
CASSPPHAGDNEQFF
TGTGCCAGCAGTCCCCCACACGCGGGAGACAATGAGCAGTTCTTC
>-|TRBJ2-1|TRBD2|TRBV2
CASCSSGGNEQFF
TGTGCCAGCTGTAGCTCGGGGGGGAATGAGCAGTTCTTC
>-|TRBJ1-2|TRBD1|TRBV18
CASSTDRAYGYTF
TGTGCCAGCTCTACCGACAGGGCTTATGGCTACACCTTC
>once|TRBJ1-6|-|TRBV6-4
CASSETVNSPLHF
TGTGCCAGCAGTGAGACAGTAAATTCACCCCTCCACTTT
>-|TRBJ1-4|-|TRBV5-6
CASSGGLTTNEKLFF
TGTGCCAGCAGCGGAGGACTTACAACTAATGAAAAACTGTTTTTT
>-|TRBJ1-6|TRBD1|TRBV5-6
CASSVTGRNNSPLHF
TGTGCCAGCAGCGTGACAGGGCGGAATAATTCACCCCTCCACTTT
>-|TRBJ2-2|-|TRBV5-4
CASSSGTSLNTGELFF
TGTGCCAGCAGCTCCGGGACTTCCCTCAACACCGGGGAGCTGTTTTTT
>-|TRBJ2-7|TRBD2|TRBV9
CASSGSGTYEQYF
TGTGCCAGCAGCGGAAGCGGGACCTACGAGCAGTACTTC
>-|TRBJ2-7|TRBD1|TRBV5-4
CASSWNRDSRYF
TGTGCCAGCAGCTGGAACCGGGACAGCAGATACTTC
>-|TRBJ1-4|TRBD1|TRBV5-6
CASSKQGANEKLFF
TGTGCCAGCAGCAAACAGGGGGCGAATGAAAAACTGTTTTTT
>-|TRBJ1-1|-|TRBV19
CASGGALLTEAFF
TGTGCCAGTGGGGGGGCGCTTCTGACTGAAGCTTTCTTT
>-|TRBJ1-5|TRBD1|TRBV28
CASSTPDRASQPQHF
TGTGCCAGCAGTACCCCAGACAGGGCCAGCCAGCCCCAGCATTTT
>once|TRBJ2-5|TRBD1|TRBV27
CASSLFTRGQETQYF
TGTGCCAGCAGTTTATTTACCAGGGGGCAGGAGACCCAGTACTTC
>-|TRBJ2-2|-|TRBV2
CASSAQGRYTGELFF
TGTGCCAGCAGTGCACAGGGGAGGTACACCGGGGAGCTGTTTTTT
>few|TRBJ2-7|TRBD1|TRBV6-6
CASSYSSGGYEQYF
TGTGCCAGCAGTTACTCGTCAGGGGGCTACGAGCAGTACTTC
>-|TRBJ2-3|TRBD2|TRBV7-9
CASSSPRSAGVTQYF
TGTGCCAGCAGCTCCCCCCGGTCAGCGGGGGTTACGCAGTATTTT
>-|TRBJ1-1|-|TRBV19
CASSFKSTGNTEAFF
TGTGCCAGTAGTTTTAAGTCAACAGGGAACACTGAAGCTTTCTTT
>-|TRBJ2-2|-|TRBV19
CASSFGANTGELFF
TGTGCCAGTAGTTTCGGTGCGAACACCGGGGAGCTGTTTTTT
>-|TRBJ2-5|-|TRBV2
CASTTPRETQYF
TGTGCCAGCACGACTCCGAGGGAGACCCAGTACTTC
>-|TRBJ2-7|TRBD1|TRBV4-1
CASSPGGQGKYEQYF
TGCGCCAGCAGCCCTGGGGGACAGGGGAAGTACGAGCAGTACTTC
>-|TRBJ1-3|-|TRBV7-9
CASKDSGGSNTIYF
TGTGCCAGCAAGGACAGCGGGGGATCGAACACCATATATTTT
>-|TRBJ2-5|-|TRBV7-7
CASSADRQETQYF
TGTGCCAGCAGCGCTGACAGGCAAGAGACCCAGTACTTC
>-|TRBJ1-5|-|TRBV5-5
CASKPSGSGQPQHF
TGTGCCAGCAAGCCAAGCGGTTCCGGCCAGCCCCAGCATTTT
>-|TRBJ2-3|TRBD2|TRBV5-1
CASSLVSGLAGADTQYF
TGCGCCAGCAGCTTGGTATCGGGACTAGCGGGGGCAGATACGCAGTATTTT
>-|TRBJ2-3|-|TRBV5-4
CASSSITDTQYF
TGTGCCAGCAGCTCCATCACAGATACGCAGTATTTT
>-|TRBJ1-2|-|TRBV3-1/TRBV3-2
CASSQVREGYTF
TGTGCCAGCAGCCAAGTTAGGGAGGGCTACACCTTC
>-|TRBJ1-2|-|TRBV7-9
CASSLAIWGVGYTF
TGTGCCAGCAGCTTAGCGATATGGGGGGTCGGCTACACCTTC
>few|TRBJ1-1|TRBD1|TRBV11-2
CASSPWGTGKNTEAFF
TGTGCCAGCAGCCCCTGGGGGACAGGAAAGAACACTGAAGCTTTCTTT
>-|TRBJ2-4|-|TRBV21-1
CASSKVNRGVAKNIQYF
TGTGCCAGCAGCAAGGTTAACAGGGGGGTAGCCAAAAACATTCAGTACTTC